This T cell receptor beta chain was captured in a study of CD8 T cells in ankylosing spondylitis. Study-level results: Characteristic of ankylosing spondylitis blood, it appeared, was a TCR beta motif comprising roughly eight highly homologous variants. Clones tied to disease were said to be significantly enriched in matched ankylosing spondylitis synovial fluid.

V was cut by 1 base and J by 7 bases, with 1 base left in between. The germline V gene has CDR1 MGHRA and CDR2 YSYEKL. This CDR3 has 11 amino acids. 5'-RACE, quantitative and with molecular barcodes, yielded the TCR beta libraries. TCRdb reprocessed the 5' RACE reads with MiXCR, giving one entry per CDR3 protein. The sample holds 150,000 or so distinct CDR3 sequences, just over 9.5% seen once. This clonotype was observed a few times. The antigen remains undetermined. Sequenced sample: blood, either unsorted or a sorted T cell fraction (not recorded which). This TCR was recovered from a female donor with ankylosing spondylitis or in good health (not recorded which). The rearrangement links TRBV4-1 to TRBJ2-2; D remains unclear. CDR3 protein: CASSQGGELFF. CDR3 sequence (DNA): TGCGCCAGCAGCCAAGGCGGGGAGCTGTTTTTT.